The TCR beta chain under discussion was sequenced for a study of CD8 T cell repertoires and HIV-1 epitope variants. V lost 1 base and J lost 16, with 17 bases in between. The CDR3 extends over 14 amino acids. From germline, CDR1 is LGHNA and CDR2 YSLEER. On the immunoSEQ platform, TCR beta CDR3s were sequenced at survey depth. Sequencing used immunoSEQ multiplex PCR; TCRdb keeps in-frame clones, though not all of them. This sample has 4,000 to 5,500 clones, with approximately 66% found just once. General observations from the study: The TAALDMSHF plasma variant had no responses, unlike KF9 (five clonotypes) and HW9 (one).

This clone has only a few counts. Its target is not known. Sequenced: cultured CD8+ T cells derived from PBMCs. The receptor's source is a male donor with HIV. V is TRBV4-3 and J is TRBJ1-6; D gene unclear. The CDR3 coding sequence is TGCGCCAGCAGCCAAGGAGATGAAGGGCGGCCTCTCCACTTT. Its protein product is CASSQGDEGRPLHF.